This T cell receptor (beta chain) was sequenced during a study of blood T cell repertoires in COVID-19. As for the study in general: COVID-19 samples, acute and convalescent, were from the United States, Italy and Spain.

Profiling relied on immunoSEQ multiplex PCR, and the TCRdb table lists in-frame clones only, not all of them. The sample has 50,000 to 65,000 clones, roughly 84% seen once. A Seattle source enrolled patients during active infection and followed them longitudinally. V trimming: 5 bases; J trimming: 6 bases; junction bases outside the gene matches: 7. This CDR3 spans 15 amino acids. Per the germline V gene, CDR1 is SEHNR and CDR2 is FQNEAQ (reference sequence). This sequence originates from a man in his sixties with COVID-19, enrolled during active disease. The chain couples TRBV7-9 to TRBJ2-1; 10 bases line up with TRBD2. Input material: peripheral blood. The CDR3 nucleotides read TGTGCCAGCAGCCGAAGCGGGAGGGCCCTCAATGAGCAGTTCTTC. Protein sequence: CASSRSGRALNEQFF.